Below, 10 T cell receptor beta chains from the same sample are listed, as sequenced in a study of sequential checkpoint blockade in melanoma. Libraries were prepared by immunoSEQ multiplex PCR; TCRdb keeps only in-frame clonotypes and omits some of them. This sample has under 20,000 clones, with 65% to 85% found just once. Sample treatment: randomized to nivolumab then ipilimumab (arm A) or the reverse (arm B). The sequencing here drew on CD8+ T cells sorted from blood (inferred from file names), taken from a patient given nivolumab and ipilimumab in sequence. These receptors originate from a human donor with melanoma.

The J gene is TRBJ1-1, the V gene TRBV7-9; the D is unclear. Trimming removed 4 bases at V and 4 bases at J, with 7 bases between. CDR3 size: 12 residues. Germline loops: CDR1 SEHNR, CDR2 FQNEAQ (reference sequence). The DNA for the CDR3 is TGTGCCAGCAGCTCTAGGATCACTGAAGCTTTCTTT. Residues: CASSSRITEAFF.

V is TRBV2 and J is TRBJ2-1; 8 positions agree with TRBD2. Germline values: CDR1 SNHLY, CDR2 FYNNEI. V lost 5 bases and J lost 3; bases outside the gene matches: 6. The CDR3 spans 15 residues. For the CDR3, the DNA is TGTGCCAGCAGTCCCGGGACTAGAGGCTACAATGAGCAGTTCTTC. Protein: CASSPGTRGYNEQFF. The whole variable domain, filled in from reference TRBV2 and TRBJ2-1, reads EPEVTQTPSHQVTQMGQEVILRCVPISNHLYFYWYRQILGQKVEFLVSFYNNEISEKSEIFDDQFSVERPDGSNFTLKIRSTKLEDSAMYFCASSPGTRGYNEQFFGPGTRLTVL.

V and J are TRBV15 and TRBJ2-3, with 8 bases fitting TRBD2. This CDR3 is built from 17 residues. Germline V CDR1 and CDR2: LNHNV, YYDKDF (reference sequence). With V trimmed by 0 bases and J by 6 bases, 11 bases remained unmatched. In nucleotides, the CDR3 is TGTGCCACCAGCAGAGATGGGCTAGCGGGTCAGGGGGATACGCAGTATTTT. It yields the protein CATSRDGLAGQGDTQYF.

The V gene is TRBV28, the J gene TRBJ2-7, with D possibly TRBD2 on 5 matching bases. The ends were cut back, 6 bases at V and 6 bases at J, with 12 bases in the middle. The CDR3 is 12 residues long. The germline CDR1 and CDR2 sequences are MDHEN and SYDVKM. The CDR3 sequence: CASRGTEGEQYF. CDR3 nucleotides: TGTGCCAGCAGGGGAACAGAGGGCGAGCAGTACTTC. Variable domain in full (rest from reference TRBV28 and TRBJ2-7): DVKVTQSSRYLVKRTGEKVFLECVQDMDHENMFWYRQDPGLGLRLIYFSYDVKMKEKGDIPEGYSVSREKKERFSLILESASTNQTSMYLCASRGTEGEQYFGPGTRLTVT.

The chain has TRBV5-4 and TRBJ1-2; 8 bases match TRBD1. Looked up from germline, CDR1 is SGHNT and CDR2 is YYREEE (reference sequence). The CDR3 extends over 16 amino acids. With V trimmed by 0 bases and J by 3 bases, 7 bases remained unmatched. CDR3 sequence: CASSLDGQGFHYGYTF. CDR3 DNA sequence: TGTGCCAGCAGCTTGGACGGACAGGGCTTTCACTATGGCTACACCTTC.

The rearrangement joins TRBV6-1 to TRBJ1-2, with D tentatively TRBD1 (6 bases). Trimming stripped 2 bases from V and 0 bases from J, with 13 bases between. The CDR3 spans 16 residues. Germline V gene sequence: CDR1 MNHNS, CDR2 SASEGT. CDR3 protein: CASSETGLGANYGYTF. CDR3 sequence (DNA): TGTGCCAGCAGTGAAACAGGGTTGGGAGCTAACTATGGCTACACCTTC.

This CDR3 reads CASSRSAGDYNEQFF. CDR3 nucleotide sequence: TGTGCCAGTAGTAGATCAGCGGGAGACTACAATGAGCAGTTCTTC. The J gene is TRBJ2-1, the V gene TRBV19, with 8 bases that match TRBD2. The trim removed 4 bases at V and 3 bases at J, leaving 5 bases unmatched. Germline CDR1 LNHDA, CDR2 SQIVND (reference sequence). The CDR3 length is 15 residues. Full variable domain (rest looked up from reference TRBV19 and TRBJ2-1): DGGITQSPKYLFRKEGQNVTLSCEQNLNHDAMYWYRQDPGQGLRLIYYSQIVNDFQKGDIAEGYSVSREKKESFPLTVTSAQKNPTAFYLCASSRSAGDYNEQFFGPGTRLTVL.

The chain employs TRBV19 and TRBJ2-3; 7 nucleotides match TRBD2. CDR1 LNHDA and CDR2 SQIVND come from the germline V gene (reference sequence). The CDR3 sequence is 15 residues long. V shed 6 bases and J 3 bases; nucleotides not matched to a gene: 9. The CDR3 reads CASRSTSEKTDTQYF. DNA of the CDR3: TGTGCCAGTAGGTCTACTAGCGAGAAGACAGATACGCAGTATTTT.

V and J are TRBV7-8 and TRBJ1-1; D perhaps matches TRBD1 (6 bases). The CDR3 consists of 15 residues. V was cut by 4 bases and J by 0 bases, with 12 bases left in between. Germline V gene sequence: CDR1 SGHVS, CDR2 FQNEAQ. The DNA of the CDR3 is TGTGCCAGCAGCTCTTCGACAGGTTTGAACACTGAAGCTTTCTTT. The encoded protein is CASSSSTGLNTEAFF.

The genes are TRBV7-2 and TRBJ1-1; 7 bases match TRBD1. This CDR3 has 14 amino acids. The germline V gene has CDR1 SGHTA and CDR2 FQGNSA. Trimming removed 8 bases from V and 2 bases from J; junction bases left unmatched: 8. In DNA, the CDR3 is TGTGCCAGCTCAGGGGGGTGGGGCAACACTGAAGCTTTCTTT. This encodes CASSGGWGNTEAFF.